A single sample is the source of the 6 T cell receptor beta chains below, sequenced in a study of T cells after yellow fever vaccination. Each CDR3 protein gets one entry after TCRdb re-called the 5' RACE reads with MiXCR. The sample includes 500,000 to 550,000 distinct CDR3 sequences, 20% to 25% of them seen just once. Sample: PBMCs, taken roughly 23 days after the first yellow fever vaccination. All receptors come from a young man who received the YFV17D yellow fever vaccine.

This clonotype was observed a few times. The rearrangement links TRBV20-1 to TRBJ1-5; 8 bases are a match to TRBD1. The V gene's germline CDR1 is DFQATT and CDR2 SNEGSKA (reference sequence). The trim removed 6 bases at V and 9 bases at J, leaving 7 bases unmatched. This CDR3 region has 12 residues. The CDR3 bases are TGCAGTGCGGAGGACAGGGCGCCGCCCCAGCATTTT. As protein: CSAEDRAPPQHF.

This chain uses TRBV27 with TRBJ2-5, with 9 bases matching TRBD1. V was pared by 3 bases and J by 3 bases, with 5 bases of the junction left unmatched. The germline gives CDR1 MNHEY, CDR2 SMNVEV (reference sequence). The length of the CDR3 is 15 residues. The CDR3 reads CASSLGQGWKETQYF. The CDR3 coding sequence is TGTGCCAGCAGTTTGGGACAGGGATGGAAAGAGACCCAGTACTTC.

In DNA form, the CDR3 reads TGTGCCAGCAGCTTATCCAGCGGGGCTACCTACAATGAGCAGTTCTTC. Protein: CASSLSSGATYNEQFF. The chain joins TRBV7-9 to TRBJ2-1; 7 bases line up with TRBD2. The CDR3 runs to 16 residues. V shed 2 bases, J shed 2 bases, and the junction held 6 bases outside the gene matches. Germline values: CDR1 SEHNR, CDR2 FQNEAQ (reference sequence).

The sample holds a few counts of this clonotype. This chain connects TRBV4-1 to TRBJ1-5; D unresolved. V lost 6 bases and J 11 bases, leaving 17 bases between the germline ends. The germline CDR1 and CDR2 sequences are MGHRA and YSYEKL. This CDR3 has 13 residues. The CDR3 region has the DNA TGCGCCAGCAGTCTAGAGGGCGGTCTGGCCCAGCATTTT. Translated: CASSLEGGLAQHF.

V gene TRBV4-1 combines with J gene TRBJ2-5, with 9 nucleotides matching TRBD2. The CDR3 covers 16 residues. CDR1 is MGHRA and CDR2 is YSYEKL in the germline V gene. V shed 5 bases, J shed 5 bases, and the junction held 12 bases outside the gene matches. Here the CDR3 DNA reads TGCGCCAGCAGCACTGGCGGGGGGGCAGGGGGGGAGACCCAGTACTTC. This translates into CASSTGGGAGGETQYF.

This clonotype has more than one count but fewer than ten. The chain links TRBV4-1 to TRBJ2-7, with TRBD1 matching over 7 bases. V lost 0 bases, J lost 3 bases, and 14 bases stayed unmatched. The CDR3 length is 18 residues. In germline, CDR1 is MGHRA, CDR2 YSYEKL. This CDR3 is CASSQDVRTDRVSYEQYF. CDR3 bases: TGCGCCAGCAGCCAAGATGTTAGGACAGACAGGGTCAGCTACGAGCAGTACTTC.